These 2 T cell receptor beta chains were all obtained from the same sample, sequenced in a study of control samples from healthy donors and cancer patients. TCRdb's copy holds only in-frame clones and misses some; the assay was immunoSEQ multiplex PCR. The sample contains 90,000 or so clones, roughly nine tenths of which appear only once. Sequencing used blood. These receptors came from a woman between 65 and 79 years old in good health.

The chain couples TRBV27 to TRBJ1-6; D remains unclear. The CDR3 runs 15 residues. Per germline, CDR1 MNHEY and CDR2 SMNVEV (reference sequence). V gave up 3 bases and J gave up 4 bases, with 10 bases separating them. In nucleotides, the CDR3 is TGTGCCAGCAGTTTTAGTGGGTTGTATAATTCACCCCTCCACTTT. Amino acids: CASSFSGLYNSPLHF.

J is TRBJ2-2 and V is TRBV19; D is possibly TRBD2 (5 bases). CDR1 LNHDA and CDR2 SQIVND come from the germline V gene (reference sequence). The V end was cut by 10 bases, the J end by 3 bases, with 12 bases between. This CDR3 has 13 residues. Written as DNA, the CDR3 is TGTGCCATTAAGCGGACCGACACCGGGGAGCTGTTTTTT. Protein: CAIKRTDTGELFF.